This TCR beta chain was identified during a study of response to subunit inactivated influenza vaccine. The germline CDR1 and CDR2 sequences are DFQATT and SNEGSKA (reference sequence). V lost 5 bases to trimming and J lost 2 bases; unmatched junction nucleotides: 8. CDR3 length: 14 amino acids. One entry per CDR3 protein results from TCRdb running MiXCR on the RT-PCR reads. The repertoire holds roughly 520,000 distinct CDR3 sequences, around 25% seen once, with approximately 2% in the top ten. The sample consisted of CD4+ T cells sorted from PBMCs, taken 5 days after vaccination. This rearrangement joins TRBV20-1 to TRBJ2-7; TRBD2 matches 8 bases. The origin of this receptor is a man aged 45-65 years who received an inactivated influenza vaccine. The CDR3 region has the DNA TGCAGTGCTTTCCTTAGCGGGATGACCTACGAGCAGTACTTC. Residues: CSAFLSGMTYEQYF.